This T cell receptor (beta chain) came from a study of shared clonotypes between healthy human individuals. This CDR3 contains 18 residues. From germline, CDR1 is SGHAT and CDR2 FQNNGV. V was clipped by 4 bases and J by 5 bases, with 26 bases between them. Study-wide results and caveats: Non-shared clonotypes were found to have lower generation probabilities than the clonotypes that were shared by all four of the sorted-subset donors.

Comments on this clone: Its target is unknown.

Each subset's genomic DNA was shared equally among a number of immunoSEQ plates. Libraries were prepared by immunoSEQ multiplex PCR; TCRdb keeps only in-frame clonotypes and omits some of them. The sample has approximately 2.1 million clones, approximately 95% seen once. The sequenced sample was naive CD4+ T cells from PBMCs. Subset described: CD45RA+ positively selected. The gene calls are TRBV11-2 and TRBJ1-2, with D perhaps matching TRBD1 (5 bases). The TCR was taken from a man between 18 and 29 years old in good health. Some clones in this sample may be carry-over from other donors' samples. Here the CDR3 reads CASSSGLGQQARLYGYTF. CDR3 coding DNA: TGTGCCAGCAGCTCTGGTTTGGGCCAACAGGCACGACTTTATGGCTACACCTTC.